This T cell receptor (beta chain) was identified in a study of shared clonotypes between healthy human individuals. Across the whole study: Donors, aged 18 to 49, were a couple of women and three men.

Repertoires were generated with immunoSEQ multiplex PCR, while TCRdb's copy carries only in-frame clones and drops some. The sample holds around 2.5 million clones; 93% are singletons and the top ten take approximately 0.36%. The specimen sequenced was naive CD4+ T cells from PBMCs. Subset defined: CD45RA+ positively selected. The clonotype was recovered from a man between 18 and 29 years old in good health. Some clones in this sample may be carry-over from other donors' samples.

CDR3 sequence: CASSPRTGGTGEQYF. CDR3 coding DNA: TGTGCCAGCTCACCCAGGACAGGGGGTACTGGCGAGCAGTACTTC. The rearrangement joins TRBV18 to TRBJ2-7, with TRBD1 identical over 10 bases. Germline loops: CDR1 KGHSH, CDR2 LQKENI. Trimming removed 3 bases from V and 6 bases from J; junction bases left unmatched: 8. This CDR3 is built from 15 residues.